The 24 T cell receptor beta chains in this list originate from one sample, sequenced in a study of human thymus T cells (TCRdb year 2020). Thymus tissue was collected as surgical resects that were removed during corrective cardiac surgery. The method was the immunoSEQ multiplex PCR assay. Not all clones reach the TCRdb copy of this immuneACCESS table, which keeps in-frame sequences only. Checked studies attribute under half of the gap to unresolved V genes and leave the rest unexplained. The sample table shows some 78,000 clones, and roughly 96% are seen once. The leading ten clones occupy approximately 0.03% of the sample. Sequencing input: thymus tissue. The origin of the receptors is a boy in the first two years of life with a congenital heart defect but otherwise immunologically healthy.

This chain connects TRBV25-1 to TRBJ1-5; D gene uncertain. This CDR3 region has 12 residues. Germline lookup yields CDR1 MGHDK and CDR2 SYGVNS. The V gene lost 2 bases and the J gene lost 1 base, with 0 bases spanning the gap. The CDR3 sequence: CASSESNQPQHF. The CDR3 DNA sequence: TGTGCCAGCAGTGAAAGCAATCAGCCCCAGCATTTT.

On this clone itself: One end of the junction varies from germline; a read error may be responsible. The chain carries TRBV4-1 and TRBJ1-3, with D unclear. The CDR3 extends over 13 amino acids. Germline V gene sequence: CDR1 MGHRA, CDR2 YSYEKL. The CDR3 here is CASSQDGATLNDF. DNA of the CDR3: TGCGCCAGCAGCCAAGATGGAGCGACGCTCAATGATTTT.

This chain connects TRBV11-3 to TRBJ1-1, with D unclear. This CDR3 has 14 amino acids. The germline V and J ends were trimmed by 1 base and 2 bases, with 8 bases remaining between them. The germline gives CDR1 SGHNT, CDR2 YENEEA. This chain's CDR3 is CASSLGGSNTEAFF. The CDR3 DNA reads TGTGCCAGCAGCTTAGGTGGTAGTAACACTGAAGCTTTCTTT.

This rearrangement joins TRBV19 to TRBJ2-3, with D unresolved. This CDR3 is built from 17 residues. V shed 0 bases and J shed 3 bases, with 16 bases lying between them. From germline, CDR1 is LNHDA and CDR2 SQIVND (reference sequence). In nucleotides, the CDR3 is TGTGCCAGTAGTATAGATGTTGTCCCGCCGTGGACAGATACGCAGTATTTT. This encodes CASSIDVVPPWTDTQYF.

The rearrangement links TRBV5-6 to TRBJ1-5, with TRBD1 as a possible D gene (5 bases). The germline V gene has CDR1 SGHDT and CDR2 YYEEEE. The length of the CDR3 is 14 residues. Trimming stripped 2 bases from V and 2 bases from J, with 8 bases between. The CDR3 bases are TGTGCCAGCAGCTTACGGGGCGGCAATCAGCCCCAGCATTTT. Translated, it gives CASSLRGGNQPQHF.

This sequence joins TRBV5-1 and TRBJ2-1, with 16 bases aligning to TRBD2. The CDR3 is made up of 19 amino acids. V was pared by 3 bases and J by 5 bases, with 11 bases of the junction left unmatched. Germline assignment: CDR1 SGHRS and CDR2 YFSETQ. The CDR3 DNA reads TGCGCCAGCAGCTCGCCGGGACTAGCGGGAGGGTCAGCGGACAATGAGCAGTTCTTC. Protein: CASSSPGLAGGSADNEQFF.

The chain recombines TRBV4-1 with TRBJ1-3; D gene ambiguous. Looked up from germline, CDR1 is MGHRA and CDR2 is YSYEKL. V lost 0 bases to trimming and J lost 4 bases, with 16 bases between them. The CDR3 totals 17 residues. CDR3 loop: CASSQDWAGKAGNTIYF. CDR3 nucleotide sequence: TGCGCCAGCAGCCAAGACTGGGCGGGCAAAGCGGGAAACACCATATATTTT.

The rearrangement links TRBV28 to TRBJ2-7, with D tentatively TRBD1 (6 bases). Germline V gives CDR1 MDHEN, CDR2 SYDVKM. CDR3 length equals 13 residues. Trimming took off 8 bases at V and 3 bases at J, with 14 bases between the two ends. This CDR3 reads CASDAQGRYEQYF. CDR3 bases: TGTGCCAGCGACGCACAGGGCCGCTACGAGCAGTACTTC.

The chain links TRBV28 to TRBJ2-1; the match to TRBD2 covers 10 bases. Per the germline V gene, CDR1 is MDHEN and CDR2 is SYDVKM. The CDR3 has 15 amino acids. The V and J ends lost 9 bases and 1 base, in that order; junction bases with no gene match: 6. The CDR3 is CASVLAGLSYNEQFF. The CDR3 DNA is TGTGCCAGTGTACTAGCGGGACTTTCCTACAATGAGCAGTTCTTC.

In DNA, the CDR3 is TGCGCCAGCAGCGGAGGACAAGAAAGCTCCTACGAGCAGTACTTC. It specifies CASSGGQESSYEQYF. The chain recombines TRBV5-1 with TRBJ2-7, with D perhaps being TRBD1 or TRBD2 (5 bases each). The CDR3 is made up of 15 amino acids. Trimming pared 4 bases from V and 0 bases from J, leaving 14 bases between. CDR1 and CDR2 (germline): SGHRS, YFSETQ.

The gene calls are TRBV2 and TRBJ2-7; possibly TRBD1 for D (6 bases). The CDR3 has 14 amino acids. Germline lookup yields CDR1 SNHLY and CDR2 FYNNEI. Trimming took 6 bases from V and 0 from J, leaving 12 bases between them. CDR3 in DNA: TGTGCCAGCAGCAGGGACACCCACTCCTACGAGCAGTACTTC. It specifies CASSRDTHSYEQYF. Full variable domain (rest looked up from reference TRBV2 and TRBJ2-7): EPEVTQTPSHQVTQMGQEVILRCVPISNHLYFYWYRQILGQKVEFLVSFYNNEISEKSEIFDDQFSVERPDGSNFTLKIRSTKLEDSAMYFCASSRDTHSYEQYFGPGTRLTVT.

V gene TRBV10-2 combines with J gene TRBJ1-2, with D uncertain. Trimming pared 6 bases from V and 0 bases from J, leaving 11 bases between. Germline V lookup: CDR1 WSHSY, CDR2 SAAADI. The CDR3 contains 14 residues. The CDR3 sequence is CASSPGAPNYGYTF. The CDR3 DNA reads as TGCGCCAGCAGCCCAGGCGCCCCTAACTATGGCTACACCTTC.

The sample holds one count of this clone. The chain couples TRBV7-9 to TRBJ2-4, with D tentatively TRBD2 (6 bases). Germline assignment: CDR1 SEHNR and CDR2 FQNEAQ (reference sequence). The CDR3 is made up of 16 amino acids. The V end lost 8 bases, the J end lost 2 bases, and 19 bases lay between the germline ends. Here the CDR3 DNA reads TGTGCCAGCGCGCGCGGGGTCCCCACTACCAAAAACATTCAGTACTTC. Protein product: CASARGVPTTKNIQYF.

The CDR3 DNA is TGTGCCAGCAGTGAAGGGACAGGGGGCTTAAAGGGAAGGAGGTGGACCCAGTACTTC. Translating it yields CASSEGTGGLKGRRWTQYF. The rearrangement uses TRBV2 and TRBJ2-5; 11 positions agree with TRBD1. The CDR3 has 19 residues. CDR1 is SNHLY, CDR2 FYNNEI, per germline. Trimming cost V 1 base and J 7 bases; bases outside gene matches: 17.

This chain uses TRBV11-3 with TRBJ2-5; weak D call: TRBD1 (5 bases). The germline V gene encodes CDR1 SGHNT and CDR2 YENEEA. CDR3 size: 14 residues. Between the trimmed V and J ends, which lost 1 base and 6 bases, there was a span of 12 bases. The CDR3 DNA follows: TGTGCCAGCAGCTTAGCCAGGGTCTGTAAGACCCAGTACTTC. As protein: CASSLARVCKTQYF.

V is TRBV10-2 and J is TRBJ2-2, with TRBD2 as a possible D gene (5 bases). The CDR3 covers 14 residues. CDR1 is WSHSY, CDR2 SAAADI, per germline. Trimming cost V 6 bases and J 0 bases, with 8 bases left between them. The DNA of the CDR3 is TGCGCCAGCAGCCGGGAACCGAACACCGGGGAGCTGTTTTTT. Amino acid sequence: CASSREPNTGELFF.

This rearrangement joins TRBV19 to TRBJ2-1; 11 bases agree with TRBD2. CDR1 LNHDA and CDR2 SQIVND come from the germline V gene (reference sequence). The CDR3 runs 18 residues. The trim removed 1 base at V and 1 base at J, leaving 6 bases unmatched. The CDR3 sequence: CASSIVGGLAESYNEQFF. CDR3 nucleotides: TGTGCCAGTAGTATAGTGGGGGGACTAGCGGAGTCCTACAATGAGCAGTTCTTC.

The J gene is TRBJ2-3, the V gene TRBV4-3, with a tentative D call TRBD2 (5 bases). Germline CDR1 LGHNA, CDR2 YSLEER. The length of the CDR3 is 16 residues. The V gene lost 1 base and the J gene lost 1 base, with 12 bases spanning the gap. Written as DNA, the CDR3 is TGCGCCAGCAGCCAAGGGCGGACTCCCGGCACAGATACGCAGTATTTT. Amino acids: CASSQGRTPGTDTQYF.

The J gene is TRBJ1-6, the V gene TRBV5-6; D is unresolved. V gave up 4 bases and J gave up 11 bases, with 16 bases separating them. The CDR3 length is 14 residues. Looked up from germline, CDR1 is SGHDT and CDR2 is YYEEEE. In nucleotides, the CDR3 is TGTGCCAGCAGCCCGGGCCCCCGAGGGCCACCCCTCCACTTT. Translated, it gives CASSPGPRGPPLHF.

The DNA for the CDR3 is TGTGCTAGTGGTTTGGTACCGGGACAGGGCGGTTTGGCCACTGAAGCTTTCTTT. Translated: CASGLVPGQGGLATEAFF. V and J are TRBV12-5 and TRBJ1-1, with 9 bases aligning to TRBD1. The length of the CDR3 is 18 residues. The ends lost 0 bases at V and 4 bases at J; junction bases unmatched: 12. Germline V gene lookup returns CDR1 LGHNT and CDR2 FRNRAP.

This CDR3 is CASSLAMGPSGEVYEQYF. The DNA for the CDR3 is TGTGCCAGCAGCTTGGCCATGGGGCCCAGCGGGGAAGTCTACGAGCAGTACTTC. The genes are TRBV5-4 and TRBJ2-7; TRBD2 agrees at 7 bases. CDR3 length: 18 amino acids. Germline values: CDR1 SGHNT, CDR2 YYREEE (reference sequence). Trimming removed 0 bases from V and 3 bases from J; junction bases left unmatched: 15.

This chain uses TRBV2 with TRBJ2-3, with 9 positions matching TRBD2. The CDR3 spans 17 residues. Germline CDR1 and CDR2: SNHLY and FYNNEI. The V gene end was trimmed by 4 bases and the J gene end by 4 bases; junction bases not matched to a gene: 12. The CDR3 DNA reads TGTGCCAGCAGTGGAAGAGTAGCGGGAGACCACGCAGATACGCAGTATTTT. This codes for CASSGRVAGDHADTQYF.

The rearrangement uses TRBV28 and TRBJ1-2, with 10 bases lining up with TRBD1. This CDR3 has 15 amino acids. The V gene end was trimmed by 2 bases and the J gene end by 4 bases; junction bases not matched to a gene: 4. Germline V gene data show CDR1 as MDHEN and CDR2 as SYDVKM. The CDR3: CASSLKDRGFYGYTF. In DNA, the CDR3 is TGTGCCAGCAGTTTAAAGGACAGGGGGTTCTATGGCTACACCTTC.

J is TRBJ1-1 and V is TRBV6-1, with TRBD1 matching 8 bases. This CDR3 is built from 20 residues. The germline CDR1 and CDR2 sequences are MNHNS and SASEGT. The V segment lost 4 bases and the J segment 3 bases; nucleotides outside the gene matches: 22. CDR3 nucleotides: TGTGCCAGCAGTGTTGAGAGTGATTCTGGACAGGGTATCGGGGACACTGAAGCTTTCTTT. Translation: CASSVESDSGQGIGDTEAFF.